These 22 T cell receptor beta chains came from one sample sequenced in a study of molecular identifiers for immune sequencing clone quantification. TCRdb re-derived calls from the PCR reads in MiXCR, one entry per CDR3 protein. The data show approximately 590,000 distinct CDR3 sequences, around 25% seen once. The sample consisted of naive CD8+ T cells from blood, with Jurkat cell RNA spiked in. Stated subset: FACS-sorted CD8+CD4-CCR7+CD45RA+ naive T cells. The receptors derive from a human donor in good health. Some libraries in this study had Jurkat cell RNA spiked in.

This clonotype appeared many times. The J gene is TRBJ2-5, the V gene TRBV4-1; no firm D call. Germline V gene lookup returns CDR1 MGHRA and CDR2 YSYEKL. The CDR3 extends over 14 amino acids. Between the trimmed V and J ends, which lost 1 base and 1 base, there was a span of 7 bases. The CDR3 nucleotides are TGCGCCAGCAGCCAAGTGGCATCCCAAGAGACCCAGTACTTC. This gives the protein CASSQVASQETQYF.

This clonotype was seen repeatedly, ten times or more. CDR3 sequence reads: CASSTDSYTLSYEQYF. DNA of the CDR3: TGTGCCAGCAGCACCGACAGCTACACTCTCTCCTACGAGCAGTACTTC. The V and J genes are TRBV7-2 and TRBJ2-7; D perhaps matches TRBD1 (5 bases). V lost 5 bases and J 0 bases, leaving 17 bases between the germline ends. The CDR3 covers 16 residues. Germline CDR1 reads SGHTA; CDR2 reads FQGNSA.

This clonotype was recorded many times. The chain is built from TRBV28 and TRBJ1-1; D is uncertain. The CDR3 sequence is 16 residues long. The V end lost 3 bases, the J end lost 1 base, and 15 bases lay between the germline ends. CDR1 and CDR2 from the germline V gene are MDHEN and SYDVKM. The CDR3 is CASSFHFDIPNTEAFF. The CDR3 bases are TGTGCCAGCAGTTTTCACTTCGACATACCGAACACTGAAGCTTTCTTT.

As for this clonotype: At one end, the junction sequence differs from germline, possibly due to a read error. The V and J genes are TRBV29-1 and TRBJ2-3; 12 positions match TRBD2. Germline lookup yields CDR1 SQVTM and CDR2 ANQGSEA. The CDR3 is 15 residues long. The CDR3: CGVEPGLAGIDTQYF. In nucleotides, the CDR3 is TGCGGCGTTGAACCAGGACTAGCGGGAATAGATACGCAGTATTTT.

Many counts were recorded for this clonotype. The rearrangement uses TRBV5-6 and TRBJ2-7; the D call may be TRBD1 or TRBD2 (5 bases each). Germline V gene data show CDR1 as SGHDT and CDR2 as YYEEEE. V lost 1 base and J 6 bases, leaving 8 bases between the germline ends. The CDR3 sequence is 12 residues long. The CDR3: CASSLLGVEQYF. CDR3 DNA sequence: TGTGCCAGCAGCTTGTTGGGGGTCGAGCAGTACTTC. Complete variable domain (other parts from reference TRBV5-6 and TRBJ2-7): DAGVTQSPTHLIKTRGQQVTLRCSPKSGHDTVSWYQQALGQGPQFIFQYYEEEERQRGNFPDRFSGHQFPNYSSELNVNALLLGDSALYLCASSLLGVEQYFGPGTRLTVT.

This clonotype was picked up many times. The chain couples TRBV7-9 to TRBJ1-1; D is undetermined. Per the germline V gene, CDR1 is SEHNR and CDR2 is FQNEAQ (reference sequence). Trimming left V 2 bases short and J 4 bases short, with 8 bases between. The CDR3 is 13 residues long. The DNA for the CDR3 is TGTGCCAGCAGCTTACCCGAGGGCACTGAAGCTTTCTTT. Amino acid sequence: CASSLPEGTEAFF.

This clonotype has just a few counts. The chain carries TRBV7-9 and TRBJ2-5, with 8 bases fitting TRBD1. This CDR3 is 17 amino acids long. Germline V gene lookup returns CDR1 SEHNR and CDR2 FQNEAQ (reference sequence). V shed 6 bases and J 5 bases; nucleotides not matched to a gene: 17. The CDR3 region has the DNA TGTGCCAGCAGGGCATCGATAAGGACAGGGATCATGGAGACCCAGTACTTC. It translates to CASRASIRTGIMETQYF.

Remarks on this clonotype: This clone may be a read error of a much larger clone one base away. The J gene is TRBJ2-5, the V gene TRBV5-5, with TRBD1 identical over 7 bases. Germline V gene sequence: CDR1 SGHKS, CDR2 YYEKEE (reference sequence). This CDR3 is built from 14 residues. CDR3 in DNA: TGTGCCGGCAGCCCGGACAGGAATCAAGAGACCCAGTACTTC. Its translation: CAGSPDRNQETQYF.

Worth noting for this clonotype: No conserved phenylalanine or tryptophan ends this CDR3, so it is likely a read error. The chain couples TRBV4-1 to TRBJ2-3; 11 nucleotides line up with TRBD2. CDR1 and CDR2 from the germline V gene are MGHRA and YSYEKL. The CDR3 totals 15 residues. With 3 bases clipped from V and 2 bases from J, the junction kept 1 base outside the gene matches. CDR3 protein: CASSQTSGVTDTQYL. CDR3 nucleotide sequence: TGCGCCAGCAGCCAGACTAGCGGGGTCACAGATACGCAGTATCTT.

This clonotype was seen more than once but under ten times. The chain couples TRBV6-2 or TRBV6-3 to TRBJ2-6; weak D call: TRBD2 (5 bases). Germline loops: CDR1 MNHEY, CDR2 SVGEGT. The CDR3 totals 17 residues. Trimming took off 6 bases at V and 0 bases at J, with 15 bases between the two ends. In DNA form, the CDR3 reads TGTGCCAGCAGGAGGGTGGACGGGCGCTCTGGGGCCAACGTCCTGACTTTC. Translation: CASRRVDGRSGANVLTF.

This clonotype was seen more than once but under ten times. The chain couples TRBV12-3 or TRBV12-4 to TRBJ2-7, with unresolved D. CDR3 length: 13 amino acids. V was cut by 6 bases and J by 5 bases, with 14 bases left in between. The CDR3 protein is CASRLPPADEQYF. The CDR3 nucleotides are TGTGCCAGCAGACTCCCCCCCGCGGACGAGCAGTACTTC.

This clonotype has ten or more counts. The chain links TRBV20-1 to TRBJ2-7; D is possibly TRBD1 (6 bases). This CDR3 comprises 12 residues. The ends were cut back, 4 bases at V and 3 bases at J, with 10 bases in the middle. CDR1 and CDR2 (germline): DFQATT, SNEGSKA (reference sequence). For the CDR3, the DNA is TGCAGTGCTACCTGGACAGACTACGAGCAGTACTTC. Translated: CSATWTDYEQYF.

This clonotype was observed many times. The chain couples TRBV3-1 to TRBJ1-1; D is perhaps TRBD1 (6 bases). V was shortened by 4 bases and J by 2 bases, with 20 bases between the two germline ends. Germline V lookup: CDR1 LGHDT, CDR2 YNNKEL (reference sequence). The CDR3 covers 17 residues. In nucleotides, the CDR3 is TGTGCCAGCAGCCCCCAAAAGAGCGACAGGTTTAACACTGAAGCTTTCTTT. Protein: CASSPQKSDRFNTEAFF.

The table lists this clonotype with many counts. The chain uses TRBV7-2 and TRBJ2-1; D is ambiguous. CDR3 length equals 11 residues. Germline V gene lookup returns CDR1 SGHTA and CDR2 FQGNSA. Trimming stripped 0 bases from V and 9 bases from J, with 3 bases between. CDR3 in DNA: TGTGCCAGCAGCTTAGCGCTTGAGCAGTTCTTC. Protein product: CASSLALEQFF.

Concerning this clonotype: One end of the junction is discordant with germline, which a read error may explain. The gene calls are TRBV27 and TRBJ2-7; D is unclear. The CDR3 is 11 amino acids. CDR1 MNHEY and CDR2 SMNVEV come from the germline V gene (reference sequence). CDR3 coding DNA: TGTACCAGCAGTTCCACCTACGAGCAGTACTTC. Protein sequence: CTSSSTYEQYF.

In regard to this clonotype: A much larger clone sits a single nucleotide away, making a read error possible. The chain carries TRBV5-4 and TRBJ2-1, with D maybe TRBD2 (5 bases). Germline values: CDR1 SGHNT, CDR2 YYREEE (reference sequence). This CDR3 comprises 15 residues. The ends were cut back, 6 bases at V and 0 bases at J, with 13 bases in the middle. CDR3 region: CASNQLDLSYNEQFF. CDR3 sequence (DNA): TGTGCCAGCAATCAACTAGACCTCTCCTACAATGAGCAGTTCTTC.

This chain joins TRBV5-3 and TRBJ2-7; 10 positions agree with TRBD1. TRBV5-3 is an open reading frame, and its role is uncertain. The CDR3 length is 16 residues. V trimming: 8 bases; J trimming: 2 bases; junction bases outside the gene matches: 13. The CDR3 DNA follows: TGTGCCAGCAGCAGGGGTGGGACAGGGGCCACCTACGAGCAGTACTTC. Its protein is CASSRGGTGATYEQYF.

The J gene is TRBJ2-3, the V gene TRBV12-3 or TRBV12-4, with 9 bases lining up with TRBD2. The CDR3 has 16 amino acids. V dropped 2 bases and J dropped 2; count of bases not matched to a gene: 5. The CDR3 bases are TGTGCCAGCAGTTTACAGCGGGGGGCTTTCACAGATACGCAGTATTTT. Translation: CASSLQRGAFTDTQYF.

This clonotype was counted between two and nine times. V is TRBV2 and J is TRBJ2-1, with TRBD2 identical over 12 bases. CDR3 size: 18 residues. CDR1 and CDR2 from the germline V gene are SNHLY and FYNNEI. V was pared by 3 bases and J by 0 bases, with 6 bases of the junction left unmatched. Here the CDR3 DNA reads TGTGCCAGCAGTGAGGGACTAGCGGGCCCAAGCTCCTACAATGAGCAGTTCTTC. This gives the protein CASSEGLAGPSSYNEQFF.

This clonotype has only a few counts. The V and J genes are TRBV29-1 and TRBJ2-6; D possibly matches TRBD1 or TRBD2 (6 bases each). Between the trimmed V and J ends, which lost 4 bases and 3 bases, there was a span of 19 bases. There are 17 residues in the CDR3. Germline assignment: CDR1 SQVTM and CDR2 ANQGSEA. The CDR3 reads CSVVLSWGAGGANVLTF. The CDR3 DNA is TGCAGCGTTGTTCTCAGTTGGGGGGCGGGTGGGGCCAACGTCCTGACTTTC. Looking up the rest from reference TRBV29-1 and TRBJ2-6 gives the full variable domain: SAVISQKPSRDICQRGTSLTIQCQVDSQVTMMFWYRQQPGQSLTLIATANQGSEATYESGFVIDKFPISRPNLTFSTLTVSNMSPEDSSIYLCSVVLSWGAGGANVLTFGAGSRLTVL.

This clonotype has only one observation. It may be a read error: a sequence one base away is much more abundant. This CDR3 is CASRPSGSTYEQYF. The CDR3 DNA reads as TGTGCCAGCAGGCCTAGCGGGAGCACCTACGAGCAGTACTTC. V and J are TRBV5-6 and TRBJ2-7; the match to TRBD2 covers 10 bases. V lost 5 bases and J lost 2; bases outside the gene matches: 4. The CDR3 has 14 amino acids. Germline values: CDR1 SGHDT, CDR2 YYEEEE.

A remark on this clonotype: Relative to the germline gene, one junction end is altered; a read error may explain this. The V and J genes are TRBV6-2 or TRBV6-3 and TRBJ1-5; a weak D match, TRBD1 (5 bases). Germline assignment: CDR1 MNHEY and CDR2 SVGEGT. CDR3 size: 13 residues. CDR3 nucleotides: TGTGCCCGCAGGGAGACAGCATATCAGCCCCAGCATTTT. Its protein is CARRETAYQPQHF.